This TCR beta chain was captured by sequencing in a study of blood T cell repertoires in COVID-19. Looking at the study overall: From the United States, Italy and Spain came samples of acute and convalescent COVID-19. T cells, B-cell-depleted T cells, or PBMCs provided the cDNA or gDNA that served as material.

The CDR3 covers 16 residues. CDR1 SGHVS and CDR2 FQNEAQ come from the germline V gene. Deletions cut 1 base from V and 1 base from J, with 11 bases between. Study processing details: Estimation of nucleated cell counts was performed using reference gene primer amplification. The data were produced by immunoSEQ multiplex PCR, yet TCRdb's version contains in-frame clones alone and is incomplete. From that table come the V and J calls and clone size; the DNA was used to work out D and trimming. The data show about 68,000 clones, roughly 80% seen once. Sequencing input: peripheral blood. The clonotype comes from a human donor in a cohort sampled during active COVID-19. The J gene is TRBJ1-5, the V gene TRBV7-8; the D gene is possibly TRBD1 (5 bases). In DNA, the CDR3 is TGTGCCAGCAGCTTAGGCCCGGGGGGGAGCAATCAGCCCCAGCATTTT. Protein product: CASSLGPGGSNQPQHF.